This T cell receptor beta chain comes out of a study of T cell changes during pregnancy in multiple sclerosis. Profiling relied on immunoSEQ multiplex PCR, and the TCRdb table lists in-frame clones only, not all of them. The table records 45,000 or so clones, roughly 90% of them present only once. The TCR comes from a female donor with multiple sclerosis, enrolled in a pregnancy study. Sequenced material: peripheral blood, taken in the first trimester of pregnancy.

The CDR3 DNA follows: TGCGCCAGCTCCCCACAGGGGGAAAGCTCCTACGAGCAGTACTTC. This translates into CASSPQGESSYEQYF. J is TRBJ2-7 and V is TRBV5-1, with TRBD1 matching 8 bases. V lost 7 bases and J lost 0; bases outside the gene matches: 9. Germline CDR1 reads SGHRS; CDR2 reads YFSETQ. The CDR3 contains 15 residues.